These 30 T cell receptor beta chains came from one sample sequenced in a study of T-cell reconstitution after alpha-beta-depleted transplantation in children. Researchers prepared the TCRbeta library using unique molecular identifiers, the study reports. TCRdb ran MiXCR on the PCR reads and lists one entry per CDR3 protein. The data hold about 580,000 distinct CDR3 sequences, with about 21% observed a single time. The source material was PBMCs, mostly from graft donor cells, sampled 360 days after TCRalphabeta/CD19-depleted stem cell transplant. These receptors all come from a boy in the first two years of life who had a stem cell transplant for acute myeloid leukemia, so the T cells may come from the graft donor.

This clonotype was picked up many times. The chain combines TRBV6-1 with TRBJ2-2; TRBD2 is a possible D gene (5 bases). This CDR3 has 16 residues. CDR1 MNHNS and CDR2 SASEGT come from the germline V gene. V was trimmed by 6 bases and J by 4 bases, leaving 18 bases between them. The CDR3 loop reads CASSSPGKRGTGELFF. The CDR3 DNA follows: TGTGCCAGCAGCTCTCCGGGGAAAAGAGGCACCGGGGAGCTGTTTTTT.

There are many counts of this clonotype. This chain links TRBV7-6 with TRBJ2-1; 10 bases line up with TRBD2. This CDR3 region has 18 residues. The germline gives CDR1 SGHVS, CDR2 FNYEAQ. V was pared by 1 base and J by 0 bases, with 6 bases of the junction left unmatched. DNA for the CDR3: TGTGCCAGCAGCTTAGGGCTAGCGGGGGCCGGCTCCTACAATGAGCAGTTCTTC. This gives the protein CASSLGLAGAGSYNEQFF.

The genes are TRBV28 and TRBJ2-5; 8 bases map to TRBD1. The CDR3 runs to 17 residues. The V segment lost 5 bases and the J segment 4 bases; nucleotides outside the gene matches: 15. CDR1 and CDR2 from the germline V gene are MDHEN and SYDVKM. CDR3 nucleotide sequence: TGTGCCAGCAGTCTGACCCTTATGGGGACAGGCGCAGAGACCCAGTACTTC. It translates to CASSLTLMGTGAETQYF.

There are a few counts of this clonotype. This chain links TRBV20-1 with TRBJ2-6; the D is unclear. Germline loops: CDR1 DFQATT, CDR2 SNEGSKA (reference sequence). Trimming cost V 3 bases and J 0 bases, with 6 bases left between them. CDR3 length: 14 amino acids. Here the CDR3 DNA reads TGCAGTGCTAGGACGCTCTCTGGGGCCAACGTCCTGACTTTC. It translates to CSARTLSGANVLTF.

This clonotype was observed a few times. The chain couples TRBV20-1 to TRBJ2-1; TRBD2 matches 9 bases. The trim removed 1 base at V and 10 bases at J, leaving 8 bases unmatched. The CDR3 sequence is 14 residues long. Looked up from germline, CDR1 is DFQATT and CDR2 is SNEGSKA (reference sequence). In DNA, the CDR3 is TGCAGTGCTAGAGTACCCGGGACTAGCTTAGAGCAGTTCTTC. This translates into CSARVPGTSLEQFF.

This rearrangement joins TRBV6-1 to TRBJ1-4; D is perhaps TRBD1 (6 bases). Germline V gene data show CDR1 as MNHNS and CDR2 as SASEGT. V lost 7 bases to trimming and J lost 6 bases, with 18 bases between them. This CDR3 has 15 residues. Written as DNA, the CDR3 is TGTGCCAGCAAGAGGTTAAACAGGGAAGATGAAAAACTGTTTTTT. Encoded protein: CASKRLNREDEKLFF.

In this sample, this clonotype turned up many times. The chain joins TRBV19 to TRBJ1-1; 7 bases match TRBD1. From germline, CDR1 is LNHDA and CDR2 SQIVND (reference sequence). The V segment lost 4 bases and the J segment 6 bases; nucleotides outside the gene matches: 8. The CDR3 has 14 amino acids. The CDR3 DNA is TGTGCCAGTAGTAAAGGGACAGTAGGGGCTGAAGCTTTCTTT. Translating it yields CASSKGTVGAEAFF.

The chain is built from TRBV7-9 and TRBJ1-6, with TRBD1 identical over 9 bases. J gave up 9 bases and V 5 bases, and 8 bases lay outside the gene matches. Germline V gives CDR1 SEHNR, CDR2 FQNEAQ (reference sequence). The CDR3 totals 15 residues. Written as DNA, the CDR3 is TGTGCCAGCAGCGCCCCCGGGACAGGGTTTTCACCCCTCCACTTT. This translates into CASSAPGTGFSPLHF. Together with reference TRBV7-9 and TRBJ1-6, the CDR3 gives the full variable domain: DTGVSQNPRHKITKRGQNVTFRCDPISEHNRLYWYRQTLGQGPEFLTYFQNEAQLEKSRLLSDRFSAERPKGSFSTLEIQRTEQGDSAMYLCASSAPGTGFSPLHFGNGTRLTVT.

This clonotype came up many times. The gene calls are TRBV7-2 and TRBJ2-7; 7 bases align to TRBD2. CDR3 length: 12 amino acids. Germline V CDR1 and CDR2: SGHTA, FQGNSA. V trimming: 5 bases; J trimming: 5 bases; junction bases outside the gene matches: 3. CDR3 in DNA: TGTGCCAGCAGCGTCACTAGCGACGAGCAGTACTTC. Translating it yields CASSVTSDEQYF.

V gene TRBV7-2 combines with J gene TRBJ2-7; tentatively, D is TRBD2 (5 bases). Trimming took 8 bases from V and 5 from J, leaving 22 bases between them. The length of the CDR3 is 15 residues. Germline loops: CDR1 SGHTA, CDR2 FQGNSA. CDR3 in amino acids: CASGLTGGSTDEQYF. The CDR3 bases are TGTGCCAGCGGCCTAACTGGAGGTTCCACTGACGAGCAGTACTTC.

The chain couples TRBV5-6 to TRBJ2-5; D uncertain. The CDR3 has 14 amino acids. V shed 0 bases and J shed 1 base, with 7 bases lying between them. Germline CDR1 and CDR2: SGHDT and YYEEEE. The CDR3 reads CASSLGLTQETQYF. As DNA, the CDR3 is TGTGCCAGCAGCTTGGGCCTTACCCAAGAGACCCAGTACTTC.

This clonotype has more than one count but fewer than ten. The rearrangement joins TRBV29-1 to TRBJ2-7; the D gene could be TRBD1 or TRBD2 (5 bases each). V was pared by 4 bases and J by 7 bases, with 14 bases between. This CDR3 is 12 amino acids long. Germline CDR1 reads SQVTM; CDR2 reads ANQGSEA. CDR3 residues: CSVVNGGGEQYV. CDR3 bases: TGCAGCGTTGTGAATGGGGGTGGAGAGCAGTACGTC.

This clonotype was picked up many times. CDR3 sequence: CATSVPGVGDTGELFF. CDR3 DNA: TGTGCCACCAGTGTTCCGGGAGTAGGTGACACCGGGGAGCTGTTTTTT. The V call is TRBV24-1, the J call TRBJ2-2; perhaps TRBD2 as D (6 bases). Between the trimmed V and J ends, which lost 5 bases and 3 bases, there was a span of 15 bases. The CDR3 length is 16 residues. The germline V gene encodes CDR1 KGHDR and CDR2 SFDVKD.

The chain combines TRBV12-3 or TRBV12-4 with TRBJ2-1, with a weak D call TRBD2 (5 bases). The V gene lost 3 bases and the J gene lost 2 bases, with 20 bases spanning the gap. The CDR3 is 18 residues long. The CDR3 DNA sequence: TGTGCCAGCAGTTTGGACTCGCCAAACATATTGGCCTACAATGAGCAGTTCTTC. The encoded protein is CASSLDSPNILAYNEQFF.

The CDR3 loop reads CASAGWDLSYTF. CDR3 DNA sequence: TGTGCCAGCGCAGGGTGGGACTTAAGCTACACCTTC. V usage is TRBV6-2 or TRBV6-3 and J usage is TRBJ1-2; maybe TRBD1 (5 bases). Trimming left V 8 bases short and J 9 bases short, with 16 bases between. The CDR3 spans 12 residues. CDR1 is MNHEY, CDR2 SVGEGT, per germline.

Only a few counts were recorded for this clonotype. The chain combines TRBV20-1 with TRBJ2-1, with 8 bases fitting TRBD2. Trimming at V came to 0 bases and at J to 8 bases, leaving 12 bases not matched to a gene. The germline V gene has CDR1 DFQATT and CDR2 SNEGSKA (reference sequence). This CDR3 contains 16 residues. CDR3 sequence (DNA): TGCAGTGCTAGAGATAATTGGGATAGCGGGGTATATGAGCAGTTCTTC. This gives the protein CSARDNWDSGVYEQFF.

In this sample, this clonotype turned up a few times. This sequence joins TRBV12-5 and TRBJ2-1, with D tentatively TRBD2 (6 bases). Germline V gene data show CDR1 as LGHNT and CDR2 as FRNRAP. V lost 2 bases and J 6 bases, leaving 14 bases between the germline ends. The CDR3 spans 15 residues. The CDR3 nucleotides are TGTGCTAGTGGTTTGTTCGGGGCCGGGGGCAATGAGCAGTTCTTC. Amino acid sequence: CASGLFGAGGNEQFF.

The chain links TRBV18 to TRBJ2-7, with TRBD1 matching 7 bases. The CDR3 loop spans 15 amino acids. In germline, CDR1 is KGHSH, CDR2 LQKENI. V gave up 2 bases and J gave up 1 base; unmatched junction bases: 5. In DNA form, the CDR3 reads TGTGCCAGCTCACCATACGCAGGGGGATCCTACGAGCAGTACTTC. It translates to CASSPYAGGSYEQYF.

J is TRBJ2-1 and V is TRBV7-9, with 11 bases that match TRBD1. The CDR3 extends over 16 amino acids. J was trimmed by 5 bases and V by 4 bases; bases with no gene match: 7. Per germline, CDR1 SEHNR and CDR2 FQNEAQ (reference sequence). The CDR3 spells CASSSKGQGVDNEQFF. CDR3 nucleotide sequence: TGTGCCAGCAGCTCCAAGGGACAGGGGGTCGACAATGAGCAGTTCTTC. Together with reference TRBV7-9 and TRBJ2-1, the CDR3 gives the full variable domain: DTGVSQNPRHKITKRGQNVTFRCDPISEHNRLYWYRQTLGQGPEFLTYFQNEAQLEKSRLLSDRFSAERPKGSFSTLEIQRTEQGDSAMYLCASSSKGQGVDNEQFFGPGTRLTVL.

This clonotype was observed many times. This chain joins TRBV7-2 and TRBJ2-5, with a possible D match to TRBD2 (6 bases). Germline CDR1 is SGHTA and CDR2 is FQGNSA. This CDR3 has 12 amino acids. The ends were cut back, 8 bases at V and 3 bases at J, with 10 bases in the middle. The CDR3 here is CASAGLKETQYF. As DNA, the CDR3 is TGTGCCAGCGCCGGACTAAAAGAGACCCAGTACTTC.

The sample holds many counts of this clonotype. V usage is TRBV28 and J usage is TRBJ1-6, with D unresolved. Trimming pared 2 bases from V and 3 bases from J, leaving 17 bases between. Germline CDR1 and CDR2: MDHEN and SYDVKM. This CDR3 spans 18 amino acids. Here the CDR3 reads CASSLRSEFFYYNSPLHF. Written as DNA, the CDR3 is TGTGCCAGCAGTTTAAGGTCCGAATTCTTCTACTATAATTCACCCCTCCACTTT. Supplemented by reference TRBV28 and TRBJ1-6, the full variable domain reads DVKVTQSSRYLVKRTGEKVFLECVQDMDHENMFWYRQDPGLGLRLIYFSYDVKMKEKGDIPEGYSVSREKKERFSLILESASTNQTSMYLCASSLRSEFFYYNSPLHFGNGTRLTVT.

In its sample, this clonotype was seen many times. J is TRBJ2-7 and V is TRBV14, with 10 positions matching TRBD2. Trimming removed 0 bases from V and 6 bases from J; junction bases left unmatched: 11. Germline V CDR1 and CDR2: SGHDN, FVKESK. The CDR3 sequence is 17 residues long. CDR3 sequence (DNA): TGTGCCAGCAGCCAAGACGTTGTACCGGGACTAGCGAGCGAGCAGTACTTC. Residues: CASSQDVVPGLASEQYF. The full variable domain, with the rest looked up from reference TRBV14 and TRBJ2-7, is EAGVTQFPSHSVIEKGQTVTLRCDPISGHDNLYWYRRVMGKEIKFLLHFVKESKQDESGMPNNRFLAERTGGTYSTLKVQPAELEDSGVYFCASSQDVVPGLASEQYFGPGTRLTVT.

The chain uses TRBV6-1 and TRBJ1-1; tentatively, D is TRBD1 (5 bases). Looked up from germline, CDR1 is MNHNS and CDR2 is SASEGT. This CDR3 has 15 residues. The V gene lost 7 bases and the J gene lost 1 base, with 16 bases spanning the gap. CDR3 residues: CASNNNRRKNTEAFF. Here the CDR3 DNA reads TGTGCCAGCAATAACAACAGGCGTAAGAACACTGAAGCTTTCTTT.

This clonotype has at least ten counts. The CDR3 nucleotides are TGTGCCAGCAGTTACCCGGGCGGGGGGCTTTACAATGAGCAGTTCTTC. Protein sequence: CASSYPGGGLYNEQFF. V usage is TRBV6-5 and J usage is TRBJ2-1, with TRBD2 matching over 8 bases. With 2 bases clipped from V and 4 bases from J, the junction kept 7 bases outside the gene matches. This CDR3 comprises 16 residues. Germline lookup yields CDR1 MNHEY and CDR2 SVGAGI.

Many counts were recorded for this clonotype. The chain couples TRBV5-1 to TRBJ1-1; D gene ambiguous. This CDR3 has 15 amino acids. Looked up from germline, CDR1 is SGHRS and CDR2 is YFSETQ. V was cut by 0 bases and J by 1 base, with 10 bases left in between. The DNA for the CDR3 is TGCGCCAGCAGCTTGGAGGTGAACCCGAACACTGAAGCTTTCTTT. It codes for CASSLEVNPNTEAFF.

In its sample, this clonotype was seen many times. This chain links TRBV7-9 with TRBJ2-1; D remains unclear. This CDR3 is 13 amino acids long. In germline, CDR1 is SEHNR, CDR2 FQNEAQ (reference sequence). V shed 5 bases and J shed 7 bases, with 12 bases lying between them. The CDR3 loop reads CASSTPPINEQFF. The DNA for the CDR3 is TGTGCCAGCAGCACACCCCCCATAAATGAGCAGTTCTTC.

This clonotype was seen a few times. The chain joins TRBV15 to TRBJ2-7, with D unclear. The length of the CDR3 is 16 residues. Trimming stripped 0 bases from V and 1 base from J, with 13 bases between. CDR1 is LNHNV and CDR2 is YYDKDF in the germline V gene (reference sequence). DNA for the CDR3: TGTGCCACCAGCAGAGATCTGAGGATGGAGTCCTACGAGCAGTACTTC. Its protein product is CATSRDLRMESYEQYF.

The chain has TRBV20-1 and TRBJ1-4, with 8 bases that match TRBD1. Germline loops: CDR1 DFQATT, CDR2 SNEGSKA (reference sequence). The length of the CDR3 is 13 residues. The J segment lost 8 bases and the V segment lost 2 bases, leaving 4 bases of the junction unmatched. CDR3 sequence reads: CSARIPGGEKLFF. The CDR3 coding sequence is TGCAGTGCTAGAATCCCAGGGGGCGAAAAACTGTTTTTT.

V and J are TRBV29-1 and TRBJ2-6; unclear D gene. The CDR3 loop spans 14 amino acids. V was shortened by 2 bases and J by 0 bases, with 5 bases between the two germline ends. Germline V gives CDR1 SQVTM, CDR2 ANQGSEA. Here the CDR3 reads CSVERSSGANVLTF. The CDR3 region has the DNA TGCAGCGTTGAACGCAGCTCTGGGGCCAACGTCCTGACTTTC.

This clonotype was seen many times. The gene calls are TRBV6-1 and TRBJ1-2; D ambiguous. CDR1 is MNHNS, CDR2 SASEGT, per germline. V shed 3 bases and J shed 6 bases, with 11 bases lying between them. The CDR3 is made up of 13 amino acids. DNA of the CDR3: TGTGCCAGCAGTGATTCGGCCGGGGATGGCTACACCTTC. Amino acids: CASSDSAGDGYTF.